This T cell receptor beta chain was recovered during a study of blood T cell repertoires in COVID-19. Libraries were prepared by immunoSEQ multiplex PCR; TCRdb keeps only in-frame clonotypes and omits some of them. The sample lists roughly 380,000 clones; approximately 90% were seen once. Those enrolled in Seattle joined during active infection and were followed longitudinally afterward. The CDR3 length is 16 residues. Germline-derived CDR1 and CDR2 are SEHNR and FQNEAQ (reference sequence). V lost 6 bases and J lost 4; bases outside the gene matches: 9. The chain employs TRBV7-9 and TRBJ2-1; 10 nucleotides match TRBD1. The receptor's source is a woman aged 40 to 50 with COVID-19, enrolled during active disease. Material: peripheral blood. CDR3 protein: CASSQNRDRGYNEQFF. The CDR3 DNA reads as TGTGCCAGCAGTCAAAACCGGGACAGGGGATACAATGAGCAGTTCTTC.